The clone carrying this TCR beta chain came up many times. Using a J-beta primer mix together with a sample-barcoded 5' primer, a second PCR was run for roughly 6 to 11 cycles. TCRdb redid the calling of the 5' RACE reads with MiXCR, one entry per CDR3 protein. The data show about 1.5 million distinct CDR3 sequences, around two fifths seen once. The source of the sample is a study of blood T cells in healthy people across ages. This sequence originates from a woman in her late teens or twenties in good health. The sample taken for sequencing was blood.

This CDR3 is CASSFPGANVLTF. The CDR3 DNA is TGTGCCAGCAGTTTTCCTGGGGCCAACGTCCTGACTTTC. This chain uses TRBV28 with TRBJ2-6; no definite D call. CDR3 size: 13 residues. Germline lookup yields CDR1 MDHEN and CDR2 SYDVKM. With 3 bases removed from V and 2 bases from J, the gap between germline ends came to 2 bases.